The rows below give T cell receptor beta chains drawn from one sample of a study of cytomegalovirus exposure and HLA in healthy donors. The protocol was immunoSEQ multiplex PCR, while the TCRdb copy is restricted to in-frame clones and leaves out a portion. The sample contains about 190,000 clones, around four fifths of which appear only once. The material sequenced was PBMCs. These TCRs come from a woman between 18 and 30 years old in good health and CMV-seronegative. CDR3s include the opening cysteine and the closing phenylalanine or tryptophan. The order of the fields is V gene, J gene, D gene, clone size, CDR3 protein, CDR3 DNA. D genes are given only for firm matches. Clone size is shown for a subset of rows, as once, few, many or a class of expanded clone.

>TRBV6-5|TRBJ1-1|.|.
CASSPGTEAFF
TGTGCCAGCAGCCCGGGAACTGAAGCTTTCTTT
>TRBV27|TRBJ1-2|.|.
CASSASGSAGGYTF
TGTGCCAGCAGTGCATCGGGATCGGCGGGGGGCTACACCTTC
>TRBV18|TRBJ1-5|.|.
CASSPIRDQPQHF
TGTGCCAGCTCACCAATTCGGGATCAGCCCCAGCATTTT
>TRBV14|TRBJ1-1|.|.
CASSQVTAGGEAFF
TGTGCCAGCAGCCAAGTCACAGCCGGAGGGGAAGCTTTCTTT
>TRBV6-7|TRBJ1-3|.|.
CATAGAGSTIYF
TGTGCCACGGCGGGGGCTGGAAGCACCATATATTTT
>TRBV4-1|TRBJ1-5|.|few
CASSQDNPGNQPQHF
TGCGCCAGCAGCCAAGATAACCCAGGCAATCAGCCCCAGCATTTT
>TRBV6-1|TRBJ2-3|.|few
CASSVERTDTQYF
TGTGCCAGCAGTGTTGAGCGGACAGATACGCAGTATTTT
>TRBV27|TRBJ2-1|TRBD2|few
CASRSKRDYVTSADEQFF
TGTGCCAGCAGATCCAAACGGGACTACGTGACCTCGGCCGATGAGCAGTTCTTC
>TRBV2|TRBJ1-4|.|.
CAGGRENEKLFF
TGTGCCGGCGGACGGGAAAATGAAAAACTGTTTTTT
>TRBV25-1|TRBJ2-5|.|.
CASSPIAAPGETQYF
TGTGCCAGCAGTCCTATAGCGGCCCCCGGGGAGACCCAGTACTTC
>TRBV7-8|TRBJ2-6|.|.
CASSSSLRANVLTF
TGTGCCAGCAGCTCTTCTCTTCGGGCCAACGTCCTGACTTTC
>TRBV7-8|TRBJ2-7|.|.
CASSPDGYEQYF
TGTGCCAGCAGCCCAGATGGTTACGAGCAGTACTTC
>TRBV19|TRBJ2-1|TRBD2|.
CASSTVGLAGSSYNEQFF
TGTGCCAGTAGTACAGTAGGACTAGCGGGTAGCTCCTACAATGAGCAGTTCTTC
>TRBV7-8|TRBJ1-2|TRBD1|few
CPSSFIGTGNYGYTF
TGTCCCAGCAGCTTCATCGGGACAGGGAACTATGGCTACACCTTC
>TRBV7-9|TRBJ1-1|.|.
CASSFGGNTEAFF
TGTGCCAGCAGCTTCGGGGGAAACACTGAAGCTTTCTTT
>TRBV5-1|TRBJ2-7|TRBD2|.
CASSRGGSYEQYF
TGCGCCAGCAGCCGCGGGGGCTCCTACGAGCAGTACTTC